One sample yielded the 5 T cell receptor beta chains listed below, sequenced in a study of cytomegalovirus exposure and HLA in healthy donors. The study ran its PCR with 60 Vbeta and 13 Jbeta primers. Libraries were prepared by immunoSEQ multiplex PCR; TCRdb keeps only in-frame clonotypes and omits some of them. Of roughly 110,000 clones listed, 82% are singletons. Sequences were obtained from PBMCs. These receptors originate from a man aged 25 to 40 in good health and CMV-seropositive.

This clone was detected only a few times. The rearrangement uses TRBV11-3 and TRBJ2-3; possible D gene TRBD2, 7 bases. V gave up 5 bases and J gave up 10 bases, with 13 bases separating them. The germline V gene has CDR1 SGHNT and CDR2 YENEEA. The CDR3 sequence is 12 residues long. CDR3 coding DNA: TGTGCCAGCAGCCGAGGGGGGGTGTCGCAGTATTTT. This sequence encodes CASSRGGVSQYF.

The chain links TRBV15 to TRBJ2-1; tentatively, D is TRBD1 (6 bases). Germline-derived CDR1 and CDR2 are LNHNV and YYDKDF (reference sequence). V was shortened by 1 base and J by 5 bases, with 12 bases between the two germline ends. The CDR3 extends over 15 amino acids. This CDR3 is CATSRGGQENNEQFF. DNA of the CDR3: TGTGCCACCAGCAGAGGGGGACAAGAGAACAATGAGCAGTTCTTC.

The chain links TRBV5-3 to TRBJ2-3; 9 bases are a match to TRBD1. TRBV5-3 is recorded as an ORF, its role being uncertain. With 8 bases clipped from V and 1 base from J, the junction kept 11 bases outside the gene matches. The CDR3 sequence is 16 residues long. The CDR3 coding sequence is TGTGCCAGCATCCCACCGGGACAGGGACGCACAGATACGCAGTATTTT. Translating gives CASIPPGQGRTDTQYF.

The V gene is TRBV15, the J gene TRBJ1-4, with 9 bases lining up with TRBD1. The junction had 8 bases not matched to a gene; V was cut back by 2 bases and J by 7 bases. Germline CDR1 and CDR2: LNHNV and YYDKDF (reference sequence). The CDR3 is 16 residues long. For the CDR3, the DNA is TGTGCCACCAGCAGAAATAACAGGGGGCGAGTTGAAAAACTGTTTTTT. Protein sequence: CATSRNNRGRVEKLFF.

In nucleotides, the CDR3 is TGTGCCAGCAGCCCCCAGGGGCGGGGGAATACGCAGTATTTT. Protein product: CASSPQGRGNTQYF. This chain links TRBV7-3 with TRBJ2-3; the D gene is possibly TRBD2 (7 bases). The CDR3 has 14 amino acids. V shed 5 bases and J shed 7 bases, with 16 bases lying between them. CDR1 and CDR2 from the germline V gene are SGHTA and FQGTGA.